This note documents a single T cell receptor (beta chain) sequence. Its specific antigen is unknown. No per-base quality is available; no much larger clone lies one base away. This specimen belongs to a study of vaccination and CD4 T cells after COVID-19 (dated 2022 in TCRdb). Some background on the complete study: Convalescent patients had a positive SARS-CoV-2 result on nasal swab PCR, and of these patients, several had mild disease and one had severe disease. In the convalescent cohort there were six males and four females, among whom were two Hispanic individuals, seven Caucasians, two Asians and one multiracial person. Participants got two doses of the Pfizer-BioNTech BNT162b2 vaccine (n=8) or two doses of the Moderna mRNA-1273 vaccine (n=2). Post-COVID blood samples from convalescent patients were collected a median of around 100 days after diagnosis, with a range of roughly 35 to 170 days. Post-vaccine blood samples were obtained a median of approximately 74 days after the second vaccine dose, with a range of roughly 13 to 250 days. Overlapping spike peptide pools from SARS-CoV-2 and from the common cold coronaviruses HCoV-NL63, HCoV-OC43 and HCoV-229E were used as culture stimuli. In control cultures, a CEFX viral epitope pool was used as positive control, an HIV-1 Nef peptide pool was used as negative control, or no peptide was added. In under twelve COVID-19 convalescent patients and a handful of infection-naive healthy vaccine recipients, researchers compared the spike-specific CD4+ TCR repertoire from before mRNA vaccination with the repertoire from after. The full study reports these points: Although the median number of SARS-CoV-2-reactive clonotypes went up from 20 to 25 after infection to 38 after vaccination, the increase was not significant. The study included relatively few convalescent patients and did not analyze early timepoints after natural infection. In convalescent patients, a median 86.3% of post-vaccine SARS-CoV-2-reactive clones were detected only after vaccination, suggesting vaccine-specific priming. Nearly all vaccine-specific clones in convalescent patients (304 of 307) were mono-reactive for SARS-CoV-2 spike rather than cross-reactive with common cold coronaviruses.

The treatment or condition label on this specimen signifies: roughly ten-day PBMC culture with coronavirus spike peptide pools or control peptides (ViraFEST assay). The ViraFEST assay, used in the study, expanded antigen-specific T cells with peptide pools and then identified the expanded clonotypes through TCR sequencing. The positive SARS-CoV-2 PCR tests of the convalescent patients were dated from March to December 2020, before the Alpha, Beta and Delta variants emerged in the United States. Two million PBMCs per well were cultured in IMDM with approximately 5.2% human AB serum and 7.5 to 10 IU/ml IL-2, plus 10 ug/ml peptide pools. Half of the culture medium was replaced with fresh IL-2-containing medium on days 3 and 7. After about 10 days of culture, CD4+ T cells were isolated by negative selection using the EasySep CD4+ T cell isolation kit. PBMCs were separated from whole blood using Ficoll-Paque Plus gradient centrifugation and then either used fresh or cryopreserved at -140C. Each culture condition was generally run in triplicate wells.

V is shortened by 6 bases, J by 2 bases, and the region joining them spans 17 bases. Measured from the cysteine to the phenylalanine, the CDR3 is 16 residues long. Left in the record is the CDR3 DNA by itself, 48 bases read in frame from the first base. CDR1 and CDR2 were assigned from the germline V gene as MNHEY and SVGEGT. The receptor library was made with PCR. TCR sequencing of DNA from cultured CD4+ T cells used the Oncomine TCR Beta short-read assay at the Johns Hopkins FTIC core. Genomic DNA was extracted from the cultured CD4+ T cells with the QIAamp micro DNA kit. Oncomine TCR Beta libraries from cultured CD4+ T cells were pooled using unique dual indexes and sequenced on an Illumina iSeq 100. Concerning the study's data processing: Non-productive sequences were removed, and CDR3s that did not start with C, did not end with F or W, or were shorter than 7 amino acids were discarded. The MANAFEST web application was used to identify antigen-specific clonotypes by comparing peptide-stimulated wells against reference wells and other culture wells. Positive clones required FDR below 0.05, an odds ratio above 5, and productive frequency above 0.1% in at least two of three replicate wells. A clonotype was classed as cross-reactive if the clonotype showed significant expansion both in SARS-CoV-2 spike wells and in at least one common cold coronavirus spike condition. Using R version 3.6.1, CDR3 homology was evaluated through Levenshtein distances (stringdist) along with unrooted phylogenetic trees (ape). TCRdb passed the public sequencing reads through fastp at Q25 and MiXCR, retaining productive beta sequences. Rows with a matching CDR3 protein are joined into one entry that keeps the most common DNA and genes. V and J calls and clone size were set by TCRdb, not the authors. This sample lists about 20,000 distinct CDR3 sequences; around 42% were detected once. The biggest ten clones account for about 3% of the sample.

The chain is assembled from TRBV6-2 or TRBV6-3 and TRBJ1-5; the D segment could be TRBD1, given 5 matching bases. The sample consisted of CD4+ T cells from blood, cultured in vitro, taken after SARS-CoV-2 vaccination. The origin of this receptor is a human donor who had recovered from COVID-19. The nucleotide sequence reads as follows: TGTGCCAGCAGCCCCTCATGGGGGGACGGCAATCAGCCCCAGCATTTT. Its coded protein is CASSPSWGDGNQPQHF.